This T cell receptor beta chain was observed in a study of blood T cell repertoires in COVID-19. Study context: Specimens from acute and convalescent COVID-19 originated in the United States, Italy and Spain. T cells, B-cell-depleted T cells, or PBMCs provided the cDNA or gDNA that served as material.

The germline V gene encodes CDR1 MGHDK and CDR2 SYGVNS. This CDR3 has 15 amino acids. V was clipped by 1 base and J by 0 bases, with 9 bases between them. Per the authors' pipeline: Estimated nucleated cell counts came from reference gene primer amplification. Repertoires were generated with immunoSEQ multiplex PCR, while TCRdb's copy carries only in-frame clones and drops some. V and J calls and clone size follow that table, whereas D and trimming were derived from the DNA. The sample lists under 300,000 clones, about 84% seen once, with 10% to 15% in the top ten. This clonotype was obtained from a man older than 75 with acute or convalescent COVID-19. The chain links TRBV25-1 to TRBJ1-1; D possibly corresponds to TRBD1 (5 bases). The source material was peripheral blood. DNA for the CDR3: TGTGCCAGCAGTGAATGGGGGGTATTGAACACTGAAGCTTTCTTT. Its protein is CASSEWGVLNTEAFF. Looking up the rest from reference TRBV25-1 and TRBJ1-1 gives the full variable domain: EADIYQTPRYLVIGTGKKITLECSQTMGHDKMYWYQQDPGMELHLIHYSYGVNSTEKGDLSSESTVSRIRTEHFPLTLESARPSHTSQYLCASSEWGVLNTEAFFGQGTRLTVV.